What follows are 26 T cell receptor beta chains derived from one specimen sequenced in a study of T cells in Graves' hyperthyroidism and ophthalmopathy. The investigators amplified TCR beta CDR3 regions from RNA transcripts. The primer set for the first-round RT-PCR of the TCR CDR3 was HTBI. MiXCR was run by TCRdb on the multiplex PCR reads, yielding one entry per CDR3 protein. The table shows around 300,000 distinct CDR3 sequences, with around 15% occurring only once. The source material was blood. These TCRs come from a woman in her forties with Graves' ophthalmopathy.

This chain links TRBV25-1 with TRBJ2-7; D may be TRBD1 (6 bases). The germline V and J ends were trimmed by 3 bases and 3 bases, with 9 bases remaining between them. The CDR3 totals 13 residues. Germline CDR1 and CDR2: MGHDK and SYGVNS. The DNA for the CDR3 is TGTGCCAGCAGTGAGCGCAGGGGCTACGAGCAGTACTTC. Translating it yields CASSERRGYEQYF.

This clonotype was recorded a few times. This chain links TRBV5-6 with TRBJ2-1; 10 bases fit TRBD2. The CDR3 covers 19 residues. Germline lookup yields CDR1 SGHDT and CDR2 YYEEEE. V was pared by 6 bases and J by 0 bases, with 15 bases of the junction left unmatched. CDR3 nucleotide sequence: TGTGCCAGCACCACCAACCCCGGGACTAGCGCTAGCTCCTACAATGAGCAGTTCTTC. The encoded protein is CASTTNPGTSASSYNEQFF.

This clonotype was detected many times. This chain links TRBV2 with TRBJ2-7; 8 positions agree with TRBD2. Germline CDR1 and CDR2: SNHLY and FYNNEI. Trimming took 10 bases from V and 2 from J; bases not matched to a gene: 13. The CDR3 has 15 amino acids. The CDR3 nucleotides are TGTGCCATCGAACTCCCACTAGCGGCGGCCTACGAGCAGTACTTC. Its protein product is CAIELPLAAAYEQYF.

The rearrangement joins TRBV29-1 to TRBJ2-3; possibly TRBD1 or TRBD2 for D (6 bases each). Trimming left V 4 bases short and J 5 bases short, with 19 bases between. The germline V gene encodes CDR1 SQVTM and CDR2 ANQGSEA. This CDR3 spans 15 amino acids. The CDR3, as DNA: TGCAGCGTTGGGGGGCAGGGACTTTTCGGAGATACGCAGTATTTT. This sequence encodes CSVGGQGLFGDTQYF.

This clonotype appeared many times. The chain couples TRBV5-1 to TRBJ1-1; TRBD1 matches 7 bases. Per germline, CDR1 SGHRS and CDR2 YFSETQ. This CDR3 contains 15 residues. The J segment lost 0 bases and the V segment lost 5 bases, leaving 7 bases of the junction unmatched. CDR3 sequence reads: CASRPDRTLNTEAFF. CDR3 DNA: TGCGCCAGCAGACCGGACAGGACCTTGAACACTGAAGCTTTCTTT.

This chain connects TRBV20-1 to TRBJ1-5; perhaps TRBD1 as D (5 bases). Trimming shortened V by 0 bases and J by 10 bases, and 16 bases separated the two germline ends. CDR3 size: 14 residues. Germline CDR1 DFQATT, CDR2 SNEGSKA (reference sequence). The CDR3 coding sequence is TGCAGTGCTAGAGATCCGGCAGGGAAGGTCCCCCAGCATTTT. This encodes CSARDPAGKVPQHF.

At least ten counts were recorded for this clonotype. The J gene is TRBJ2-7, the V gene TRBV18, with D possibly TRBD1 on 6 matching bases. V was cut by 6 bases and J by 2 bases, with 11 bases left in between. The CDR3 is made up of 13 amino acids. The germline V gene encodes CDR1 KGHSH and CDR2 LQKENI. CDR3 sequence: CASSRTETYEQYF. The CDR3, as DNA: TGTGCCAGCTCGAGGACAGAGACCTACGAGCAGTACTTC.

This clonotype was seen many times. The chain links TRBV2 to TRBJ1-1; D possibly corresponds to TRBD1 (5 bases). This CDR3 has 13 residues. V was trimmed by 3 bases and J by 1 base, leaving 6 bases between them. The V gene's germline CDR1 is SNHLY and CDR2 FYNNEI. The CDR3 coding sequence is TGTGCCAGCAGTGATGACAGGAACACTGAAGCTTTCTTT. It is translated as CASSDDRNTEAFF.

There are a few counts of this clonotype. The rearrangement joins TRBV4-2 to TRBJ2-7, with 12 bases matching TRBD2. The germline gives CDR1 LGHNA, CDR2 YNFKEQ. The V gene end was trimmed by 3 bases and the J gene end by 4 bases; junction bases not matched to a gene: 4. The CDR3 extends over 15 amino acids. The CDR3 reads CASSHTGTSGYEQYF. CDR3 DNA: TGTGCCAGCAGCCACACAGGGACTAGCGGGTACGAGCAGTACTTC.

This clonotype was recorded many times. This chain connects TRBV6-1 to TRBJ2-3, with D perhaps matching TRBD1 (5 bases). Germline loops: CDR1 MNHNS, CDR2 SASEGT. Deletions cut 6 bases from V and 1 base from J, with 14 bases between. CDR3 length: 15 amino acids. CDR3 coding DNA: TGTGCCAGCAGACCTGACAGATTTGGCACAGATACGCAGTATTTT. This gives the protein CASRPDRFGTDTQYF.

This clonotype was counted at least ten times. V and J are TRBV7-6 and TRBJ2-3; unclear D gene. V was trimmed by 1 base and J by 0 bases, leaving 11 bases between them. CDR3 length equals 16 residues. The germline gives CDR1 SGHVS, CDR2 FNYEAQ. For the CDR3, the DNA is TGTGCCAGCAGCTTAGTTCTTGCGGCGAGCACAGATACGCAGTATTTT. Its protein is CASSLVLAASTDTQYF.

This clonotype was detected only a few times. The genes are TRBV20-1 and TRBJ2-1; 8 positions agree with TRBD2. Germline V CDR1 and CDR2: DFQATT, SNEGSKA (reference sequence). The CDR3 covers 15 residues. The V gene end was trimmed by 6 bases and the J gene end by 3 bases; junction bases not matched to a gene: 10. The CDR3: CSAQALADFYNEQFF. The CDR3 DNA reads TGCAGTGCCCAGGCACTAGCGGATTTCTACAATGAGCAGTTCTTC.

This chain connects TRBV18 to TRBJ2-1; 14 bases line up with TRBD2. The germline CDR1 and CDR2 sequences are KGHSH and LQKENI. The CDR3 spans 20 residues. With V trimmed by 1 base and J by 10 bases, 18 bases remained unmatched. CDR3 loop: CASSPLGTRTSGRPLNEQFF. The CDR3 DNA follows: TGTGCCAGCTCACCACTTGGCACCAGGACTAGCGGGAGGCCCCTAAACGAGCAGTTCTTC.

This chain uses TRBV12-3 or TRBV12-4 with TRBJ2-1; TRBD2 agrees at 9 bases. J was trimmed by 9 bases and V by 3 bases; bases with no gene match: 6. The CDR3 has 14 amino acids. The CDR3 DNA follows: TGTGCCAGCAGTTTTACTAGCGGGTCGTTTGAGCAGTTCTTC. It is translated as CASSFTSGSFEQFF.

On this clonotype itself: Possible read error: a much larger clone is one base away. V gene TRBV2 combines with J gene TRBJ2-1; D is uncertain. The CDR3 extends over 12 amino acids. CDR1 SNHLY and CDR2 FYNNEI come from the germline V gene. This CDR3 reads CAGSEPGPEQFF. The CDR3 coding sequence is TGTGCCGGCAGTGAACCGGGCCCTGAGCAGTTCTTC.

This clonotype was seen repeatedly, ten times or more. The V call is TRBV27, the J call TRBJ2-3; D is unresolved. Trimming took 6 bases from V and 5 from J, leaving 12 bases between them. Germline V gene data show CDR1 as MNHEY and CDR2 as SMNVEV (reference sequence). This CDR3 region has 13 residues. The CDR3 loop is CASSGRRGDTQYF. CDR3 bases: TGTGCCAGCAGCGGCAGGAGAGGAGATACGCAGTATTTT.

This rearrangement joins TRBV19 to TRBJ2-1; 8 positions agree with TRBD1. The V gene end was trimmed by 0 bases and the J gene end by 3 bases; junction bases not matched to a gene: 7. CDR1 and CDR2 from the germline V gene are LNHDA and SQIVND (reference sequence). This CDR3 region has 17 residues. The CDR3 coding sequence is TGTGCCAGTAGTATAGAGGGGACAGGCATTTTCTACAATGAGCAGTTCTTC. The encoded protein is CASSIEGTGIFYNEQFF. Based on the CDR3 plus reference TRBV19 and TRBJ2-1, the full variable domain is DGGITQSPKYLFRKEGQNVTLSCEQNLNHDAMYWYRQDPGQGLRLIYYSQIVNDFQKGDIAEGYSVSREKKESFPLTVTSAQKNPTAFYLCASSIEGTGIFYNEQFFGPGTRLTVL.

This clonotype was counted at least ten times. The V and J genes are TRBV2 and TRBJ2-2, with 8 positions matching TRBD2. The CDR3 length is 17 residues. V shed 3 bases and J 2 bases; nucleotides not matched to a gene: 8. Germline V CDR1 and CDR2: SNHLY, FYNNEI. Written as DNA, the CDR3 is TGTGCCAGCAGTGACCCCACTAGCGGAGGTAACACCGGGGAGCTGTTTTTT. It specifies CASSDPTSGGNTGELFF. Drawing the rest from reference TRBV2 and TRBJ2-2, the complete variable domain is EPEVTQTPSHQVTQMGQEVILRCVPISNHLYFYWYRQILGQKVEFLVSFYNNEISEKSEIFDDQFSVERPDGSNFTLKIRSTKLEDSAMYFCASSDPTSGGNTGELFFGEGSRLTVL.

This clonotype was picked up many times. This sequence joins TRBV3-1 and TRBJ2-1; TRBD2 matches 11 bases. With V trimmed by 9 bases and J by 7 bases, 11 bases remained unmatched. The CDR3 covers 15 residues. CDR1 is LGHDT, CDR2 YNNKEL, per germline (reference sequence). CDR3 in amino acids: CASVIAGGPQNEQFF. CDR3 coding DNA: TGTGCCAGTGTAATAGCGGGAGGGCCACAGAATGAGCAGTTCTTC.

This clonotype has just a few counts. The chain carries TRBV28 and TRBJ2-3; the D gene is possibly TRBD2 (6 bases). The ends were cut back, 2 bases at V and 8 bases at J, with 11 bases in the middle. The CDR3 runs to 13 residues. CDR1 MDHEN and CDR2 SYDVKM come from the germline V gene. CDR3 residues: CASSLPTAGTQYF. CDR3 DNA: TGTGCCAGCAGTTTACCCACAGCGGGTACGCAGTATTTT. Filled out from reference TRBV28 and TRBJ2-3, the complete variable domain reads DVKVTQSSRYLVKRTGEKVFLECVQDMDHENMFWYRQDPGLGLRLIYFSYDVKMKEKGDIPEGYSVSREKKERFSLILESASTNQTSMYLCASSLPTAGTQYFGPGTRLTVL.

This clonotype was seen repeatedly, ten times or more. The V gene is TRBV12-3 or TRBV12-4, the J gene TRBJ2-3; 12 bases are a match to TRBD2. V lost 7 bases to trimming and J lost 5 bases; unmatched junction nucleotides: 7. CDR3 length: 15 amino acids. The chain's CDR3 is CASTPSGRARDTQYF. The CDR3, as DNA: TGTGCCAGCACTCCTAGCGGGAGGGCCAGAGATACGCAGTATTTT.

The chain links TRBV2 to TRBJ1-2; D gene uncertain. The CDR3 is made up of 12 amino acids. The V end lost 8 bases, the J end lost 3 bases, and 10 bases lay between the germline ends. CDR1 and CDR2 from the germline V gene are SNHLY and FYNNEI. CDR3 nucleotides: TGTGCCAGCGGCCCGGGAGACTATGGCTACACCTTC. Translated, it gives CASGPGDYGYTF. Full variable domain (missing parts from reference TRBV2 and TRBJ1-2): EPEVTQTPSHQVTQMGQEVILRCVPISNHLYFYWYRQILGQKVEFLVSFYNNEISEKSEIFDDQFSVERPDGSNFTLKIRSTKLEDSAMYFCASGPGDYGYTFGSGTRLTVV.

The rearrangement joins TRBV14 to TRBJ2-5; D gene ambiguous. This CDR3 contains 14 residues. V lost 2 bases, J lost 5 bases, and 12 bases lay in between. Germline V gene lookup returns CDR1 SGHDN and CDR2 FVKESK. CDR3 loop: CASSQRQAQETQYF. The CDR3 bases are TGTGCCAGCAGCCAACGACAAGCGCAGGAGACCCAGTACTTC.

This clonotype was seen repeatedly, ten times or more. The chain links TRBV6-9 to TRBJ2-7; TRBD1 might be the D (6 bases). There are 13 residues in the CDR3. Trimming pared 7 bases from V and 3 bases from J, leaving 13 bases between. The germline gives CDR1 MNHGY, CDR2 SVAAGI. CDR3 nucleotide sequence: TGTGCCAGCACCCTAGGGGGTCACTACGAGCAGTACTTC. Its translation is CASTLGGHYEQYF.

This clonotype was observed many times. CDR3 sequence reads: CSVTGGLEAFF. For the CDR3, the DNA is TGCAGCGTTACAGGGGGCCTTGAAGCTTTCTTT. The V call is TRBV29-1, the J call TRBJ1-1; 9 bases are a match to TRBD1. CDR1 is SQVTM, CDR2 ANQGSEA, per germline. The CDR3 runs to 11 residues. The J segment lost 7 bases and the V segment lost 5 bases, leaving 2 bases of the junction unmatched.

The chain couples TRBV28 to TRBJ2-2, with 7 bases matching TRBD1. The germline gives CDR1 MDHEN, CDR2 SYDVKM. The CDR3 is 18 amino acids. The ends lost 4 bases at V and 7 bases at J; junction bases unmatched: 18. This chain's CDR3 is CASSYRPSGTALFGELFF. CDR3 coding DNA: TGTGCCAGCAGTTACCGTCCCTCCGGGACAGCCCTCTTCGGGGAGCTGTTTTTT.